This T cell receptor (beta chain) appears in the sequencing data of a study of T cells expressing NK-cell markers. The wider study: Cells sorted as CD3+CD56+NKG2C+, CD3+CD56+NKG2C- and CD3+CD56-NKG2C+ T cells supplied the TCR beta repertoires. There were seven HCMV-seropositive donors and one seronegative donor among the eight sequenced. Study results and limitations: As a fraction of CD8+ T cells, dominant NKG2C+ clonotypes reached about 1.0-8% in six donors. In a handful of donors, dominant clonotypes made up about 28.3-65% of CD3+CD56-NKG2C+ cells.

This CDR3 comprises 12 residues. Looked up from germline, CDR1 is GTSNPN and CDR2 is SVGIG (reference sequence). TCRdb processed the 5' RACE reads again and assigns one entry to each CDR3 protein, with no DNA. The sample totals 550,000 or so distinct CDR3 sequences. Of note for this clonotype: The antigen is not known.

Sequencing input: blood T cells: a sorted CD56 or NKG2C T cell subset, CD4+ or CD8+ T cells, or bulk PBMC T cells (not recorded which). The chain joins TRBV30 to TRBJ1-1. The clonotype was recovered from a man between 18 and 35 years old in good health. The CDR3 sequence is CALGGPNTEAFF.